Listed below are T cell receptor beta chains from one sample, sequenced in a study of blood T cell repertoires in COVID-19. TCRdb's copy holds only in-frame clones and misses some; the assay was immunoSEQ multiplex PCR. The table lists 250,000 to 300,000 clones, 88% of them singletons. The sequencing input was peripheral blood. All receptors come from a woman younger than 45 with COVID-19, enrolled during active disease. Both conserved end residues are part of each CDR3. D genes are given only for firm matches. Rows may omit the clone size; those that give it use once, few, many or a size class.

size: once
D: -
V: TRBV21-1
J: TRBJ2-7
CDR3: CASSKAGTERGGRAYEQYF
DNA: TGTGCCAGCAGCAAGGCGGGGACCGAGCGGGGCGGGAGGGCCTACGAGCAGTACTTC

size: -
D: -
V: TRBV5-1
J: TRBJ1-2
CDR3: CASSLSTGYGYTF
DNA: TGCGCCAGCAGCTTGTCTACGGGCTATGGCTACACCTTC

size: -
D: -
V: TRBV4-1
J: TRBJ2-7
CDR3: CASSPRRENEQYF
DNA: TGCGCCAGCAGCCCAAGGCGGGAAAACGAGCAGTACTTC

size: few
D: -
V: TRBV10-1
J: TRBJ1-1
CDR3: CAPRGGEAFF
DNA: TGCGCCCCCCGAGGGGGTGAAGCTTTCTTT

size: -
D: -
V: TRBV6-1
J: TRBJ2-4
CDR3: CASSDFTGTTKNIQYF
DNA: TGTGCCAGCAGTGACTTCACCGGGACAACCAAAAACATTCAGTACTTC

size: once
D: TRBD1
V: TRBV4-1
J: TRBJ2-1
CDR3: CASSLWTGDNEQFF
DNA: TGCGCCAGCAGCCTATGGACAGGGGACAATGAGCAGTTCTTC

size: -
D: TRBD1
V: TRBV5-1
J: TRBJ1-6
CDR3: CASSSLGQTNSPLHF
DNA: TGCGCCAGCAGCTCACTGGGACAGACTAATTCACCCCTCCACTTT

size: -
D: -
V: TRBV27
J: TRBJ1-6
CDR3: CASSLSVGEVYNSPLHF
DNA: TGTGCCAGCAGTTTATCGGTAGGGGAGGTATATAATTCACCCCTCCACTTT

size: -
D: TRBD2
V: TRBV7-6
J: TRBJ2-1
CDR3: CASSLASGSSYNEQFF
DNA: TGTGCCAGCAGCTTAGCTAGCGGGAGCTCCTACAATGAGCAGTTCTTC

size: -
D: TRBD2
V: TRBV7-6
J: TRBJ2-1
CDR3: CASSRQENDGRALHLYNEQFF
DNA: TGTGCCAGCAGCCGACAGGAAAATGACGGGAGGGCCCTTCATCTCTACAATGAGCAGTTCTTC

size: -
D: -
V: TRBV5-1
J: TRBJ2-7
CDR3: CASSNRANGYEQYF
DNA: TGCGCCAGCAGCAACAGGGCGAATGGCTACGAGCAGTACTTC

size: -
D: TRBD1
V: TRBV14
J: TRBJ2-7
CDR3: CASSPDRGRSEQYF
DNA: TGTGCCAGCAGTCCGGACAGGGGGAGAAGCGAGCAGTACTTC

size: -
D: -
V: TRBV6-2/TRBV6-3
J: TRBJ1-1
CDR3: CASSPGQFFLAFF
DNA: TGTGCCAGCAGTCCCGGACAGTTTTTTTTAGCTTTCTTT

size: -
D: TRBD1
V: TRBV10-3
J: TRBJ1-5
CDR3: CAISDHTPSGGKPQHF
DNA: TGTGCCATCAGTGACCATACTCCCTCAGGGGGAAAACCCCAGCATTTT

size: once
D: -
V: TRBV19
J: TRBJ1-4
CDR3: CASSSGSNEKLFF
DNA: TGTGCCAGTAGTAGCGGGTCTAATGAAAAACTGTTTTTT

size: -
D: TRBD2
V: TRBV6-4
J: TRBJ2-3
CDR3: CASSPRAGVANTQYF
DNA: TGTGCCAGCAGCCCTAGAGCGGGAGTGGCAAATACGCAGTATTTT

size: -
D: TRBD1
V: TRBV11-3
J: TRBJ2-2
CDR3: CASSPRRTGKGTGELFF
DNA: TGTGCCAGCAGCCCCCGCCGGACAGGGAAGGGGACCGGGGAGCTGTTTTTT

size: -
D: -
V: TRBV28
J: TRBJ2-5
CDR3: CASSSPPGGQETQYF
DNA: TGTGCCAGCAGTTCACCACCCGGGGGCCAAGAGACCCAGTACTTC

size: -
D: TRBD2
V: TRBV5-1
J: TRBJ2-5
CDR3: CASSSTSGGQTQYF
DNA: TGCGCCAGCAGCTCGACTAGCGGGGGCCAGACCCAGTACTTC

size: -
D: -
V: TRBV5-1
J: TRBJ1-2
CDR3: CASSSGNSTFFGYGYTF
DNA: TGCGCCAGCAGCTCCGGTAACAGCACCTTTTTCGGCTATGGCTACACCTTC

size: -
D: -
V: TRBV7-9
J: TRBJ1-4
CDR3: CASSFPSGSLEKLFF
DNA: TGTGCCAGCAGCTTCCCGTCAGGAAGTCTGGAAAAACTGTTTTTT

size: -
D: -
V: TRBV28
J: TRBJ1-1
CDR3: CASRLTGNTEAFF
DNA: TGTGCCAGCCGACTTACAGGGAACACTGAAGCTTTCTTT

size: once
D: -
V: TRBV7-9
J: TRBJ1-4
CDR3: CASSPTPGGTANEKLFF
DNA: TGTGCCAGCAGCCCGACTCCGGGAGGGACGGCTAATGAAAAACTGTTTTTT

size: -
D: -
V: TRBV11-2
J: TRBJ2-3
CDR3: CASSPSVSTDTQYF
DNA: TGTGCCAGCAGCCCCAGCGTCAGCACAGATACGCAGTATTTT

size: once
D: TRBD2
V: TRBV7-2
J: TRBJ2-1
CDR3: CASSPRSGNYNEQFF
DNA: TGTGCCAGCAGCCCCCGGAGCGGGAACTACAATGAGCAGTTCTTC

size: -
D: -
V: TRBV3-1/TRBV3-2
J: TRBJ2-2
CDR3: CASSQAGLNTGELFF
DNA: TGTGCCAGCAGCCAAGCGGGACTGAACACCGGGGAGCTGTTTTTT

size: -
D: TRBD1
V: TRBV27
J: TRBJ1-2
CDR3: CASSLWGQGRLLNGYTF
DNA: TGTGCCAGCAGTTTATGGGGACAGGGCAGGCTTTTGAATGGCTACACCTTC

size: -
D: TRBD1
V: TRBV6-6
J: TRBJ1-1
CDR3: CASRTGTNTEAFF
DNA: TGTGCCAGCAGGACAGGGACGAACACTGAAGCTTTCTTT

size: -
D: TRBD2
V: TRBV27
J: TRBJ2-7
CDR3: CASSPTGTSGSYEQYF
DNA: TGTGCCAGCAGCCCCACCGGGACTAGCGGGAGCTACGAGCAGTACTTC

size: -
D: TRBD2
V: TRBV5-4
J: TRBJ2-1
CDR3: CASNSGRFSYNEQFF
DNA: TGTGCCAGCAATAGCGGGAGGTTCTCCTACAATGAGCAGTTCTTC

size: few
D: -
V: TRBV11-3
J: TRBJ1-1
CDR3: CASSLLLNTEAFF
DNA: TGTGCCAGCAGCTTACTTTTGAACACTGAAGCTTTCTTT

size: -
D: -
V: TRBV15
J: TRBJ2-7
CDR3: CAVRSGLEGAYEQYF
DNA: TGTGCCGTACGATCAGGACTCGAGGGGGCCTACGAGCAGTACTTC

size: -
D: -
V: TRBV19
J: TRBJ1-2
CDR3: CASSIGGNYGYTF
DNA: TGTGCCAGTAGTATCGGGGGGAACTATGGCTACACCTTC

size: -
D: -
V: TRBV25-1
J: TRBJ1-1
CDR3: CASNTGGRGNTEAFF
DNA: TGTGCCAGCAATACGGGGGGGCGAGGGAACACTGAAGCTTTCTTT

size: -
D: TRBD1
V: TRBV27
J: TRBJ1-6
CDR3: CASSTTGMNSPLHF
DNA: TGTGCCAGCAGTACGACAGGGATGAATTCACCCCTCCACTTT

size: once
D: TRBD2
V: TRBV10-3
J: TRBJ2-7
CDR3: CAISFSGRDEQYF
DNA: TGTGCCATCAGTTTTTCCGGGAGGGACGAGCAGTACTTC

size: -
D: -
V: TRBV3-1/TRBV3-2
J: TRBJ2-3
CDR3: CASSQNPLSRDTQYF
DNA: TGTGCCAGCAGCCAAAACCCTCTATCTCGGGATACGCAGTATTTT

size: -
D: TRBD2
V: TRBV20-1
J: TRBJ2-1
CDR3: CSASSGRADEQFF
DNA: TGCAGTGCTAGTAGCGGGAGGGCCGATGAGCAGTTCTTC

size: -
D: -
V: TRBV6-5
J: TRBJ1-2
CDR3: CASMSPGLGGYTF
DNA: TGTGCCAGCATGAGTCCGGGGTTAGGCGGCTACACCTTC

size: -
D: TRBD1
V: TRBV6-2/TRBV6-3
J: TRBJ1-1
CDR3: CASSPRQGRSNTEAFF
DNA: TGTGCCAGCAGTCCACGACAGGGGAGGTCGAACACTGAAGCTTTCTTT

size: -
D: TRBD1
V: TRBV12-5
J: TRBJ2-2
CDR3: CASGFIRDRGINGTGELFF
DNA: TGTGCTAGTGGTTTTATCCGGGACAGGGGGATTAATGGCACCGGGGAGCTGTTTTTT

size: -
D: -
V: TRBV27
J: TRBJ1-4
CDR3: CASSGLATNEKLFF
DNA: TGTGCCAGCAGTGGACTTGCAACTAATGAAAAACTGTTTTTT

size: -
D: TRBD1
V: TRBV30
J: TRBJ1-2
CDR3: CAWSPGQGLYGYTF
DNA: TGTGCCTGGAGTCCCGGACAGGGCCTCTATGGCTACACCTTC

size: -
D: TRBD1
V: TRBV13
J: TRBJ2-1
CDR3: CASSLKGQASYNEQFF
DNA: TGTGCCAGCAGCTTAAAGGGACAGGCCTCCTACAATGAGCAGTTCTTC

size: -
D: TRBD1
V: TRBV6-5
J: TRBJ2-1
CDR3: CASSQGTGQEQFF
DNA: TGTGCCAGCAGCCAAGGGACAGGACAAGAGCAGTTCTTC

size: -
D: -
V: TRBV7-8
J: TRBJ1-6
CDR3: CASSRDRYNSPLHF
DNA: TGTGCCAGCAGCCGAGACAGATATAATTCACCCCTCCACTTT

size: -
D: TRBD2
V: TRBV27
J: TRBJ2-1
CDR3: CASLRTSGSFEQFF
DNA: TGTGCCAGCCTCCGGACTAGCGGGAGTTTTGAGCAGTTCTTC

size: once
D: TRBD2
V: TRBV5-8
J: TRBJ2-5
CDR3: CASSPGLAGPETQYF
DNA: TGTGCCAGCAGCCCTGGACTAGCGGGACCAGAGACCCAGTACTTC

size: -
D: TRBD2
V: TRBV5-4
J: TRBJ2-5
CDR3: CASSLMGGETQYF
DNA: TGTGCCAGCAGCTTGATGGGGGGGGAGACCCAGTACTTC

size: few
D: -
V: TRBV5-1
J: TRBJ1-2
CDR3: CASSLPGEGGYTF
DNA: TGCGCCAGCAGCTTGCCCGGGGAGGGAGGCTACACCTTC

size: -
D: -
V: TRBV7-2
J: TRBJ2-7
CDR3: CASSLEYGDWSYEQYF
DNA: TGTGCCAGCAGCTTAGAGTACGGGGATTGGTCCTACGAGCAGTACTTC

size: -
D: TRBD2
V: TRBV7-3
J: TRBJ2-2
CDR3: CASSFASGTSTGELFF
DNA: TGTGCCAGCAGCTTTGCTAGCGGGACGAGCACCGGGGAGCTGTTTTTT

size: -
D: TRBD2
V: TRBV27
J: TRBJ2-7
CDR3: CASTKGAGGGYEQYF
DNA: TGTGCCAGCACCAAGGGAGCGGGAGGTGGCTACGAGCAGTACTTC

size: -
D: TRBD1
V: TRBV2
J: TRBJ2-7
CDR3: CASSVDRGREEQYF
DNA: TGTGCCAGCAGTGTGGACAGGGGGCGGGAAGAGCAGTACTTC

size: -
D: TRBD1
V: TRBV3-1/TRBV3-2
J: TRBJ1-2
CDR3: CASSQDGTGRGYTF
DNA: TGTGCCAGCAGCCAAGACGGGACAGGGAGAGGCTACACCTTC

size: -
D: -
V: TRBV4-2
J: TRBJ1-1
CDR3: CASSQDEGLLNTEAFF
DNA: TGTGCCAGCAGCCAAGATGAAGGCCTACTAAACACTGAAGCTTTCTTT

size: -
D: TRBD2
V: TRBV10-1
J: TRBJ2-3
CDR3: CASSESGRVVDTQYF
DNA: TGCGCCAGCAGTGAATCCGGGAGGGTGGTAGATACGCAGTATTTT